This T cell receptor (beta chain) was retrieved from a study of blood T cell repertoires in COVID-19. Profiling relied on immunoSEQ multiplex PCR, and the TCRdb table lists in-frame clones only, not all of them. The table records roughly 240,000 clones, about 82% of them present only once. Germline V gene data show CDR1 as MNHEY and CDR2 as SMNVEV (reference sequence). Trimming removed 5 bases from V and 2 bases from J, with 10 bases in between. There are 13 residues in the CDR3. Sequencing was performed on peripheral blood. The source of this sequence is a woman older than 75 with COVID-19, enrolled during active disease. V is TRBV27 and J is TRBJ2-7; D is uncertain. The CDR3, as DNA: TGTGCCAGCAGTCAAGCGCGGACCTACGAGCAGTACTTC. Translation gives CASSQARTYEQYF.